This is a list of T cell receptor beta chains from one sample in a study of cytomegalovirus exposure and HLA in healthy donors. Using immunoSEQ multiplex PCR, the repertoire was profiled, and TCRdb retains in-frame clones only, with some absent. This sample has about 110,000 clones, with approximately 82% found just once. Sequencing was performed on PBMCs. The receptor set was obtained from a man aged 35-49 years in good health and CMV-seronegative. CDR3s include the opening cysteine and the closing phenylalanine or tryptophan. The D gene is left open where the match is weak. Some rows mark clone size as missing; the rest say once, few, many or name a class of expanded clone.

size: NA
D: NA
J: TRBJ1-3
V: TRBV4-1
DNA: TGCGCCAGCAGCCAAAATACCTGGGAGCCTGGAAACACCATATATTTT
CDR3: CASSQNTWEPGNTIYF

size: NA
D: NA
J: TRBJ2-5
V: TRBV20-1
DNA: TGCAGTCCCCTCCGGGGGGAGACCCAGTACTTC
CDR3: CSPLRGETQYF

size: NA
D: NA
J: TRBJ1-2
V: TRBV14
DNA: TGTGCCAGCAGCCCCCAGGGGTACGGCTACACCTTC
CDR3: CASSPQGYGYTF

size: NA
D: TRBD2
J: TRBJ2-1
V: TRBV11-2
DNA: TGTGCCAGCAGCTTAGTGCCCCTAGCGGGAGATGAGCAGTTCTTC
CDR3: CASSLVPLAGDEQFF

size: NA
D: TRBD2
J: TRBJ2-3
V: TRBV13
DNA: TGTGCCAGCAGCTACCGGTTAGCGGGGTCATCAGATACGCAGTATTTT
CDR3: CASSYRLAGSSDTQYF

size: NA
D: TRBD2
J: TRBJ2-7
V: TRBV5-1
DNA: TGCGCCAGCAGCTTGGGTACTAGCGGGGGAACCTACGAGCAGTACTTC
CDR3: CASSLGTSGGTYEQYF

size: few
D: TRBD1
J: TRBJ1-2
V: TRBV6-1
DNA: TGTGCCAGCAGTGAATTAGGCGCTCAATATTTCAGGGGGGGCTACACCTTC
CDR3: CASSELGAQYFRGGYTF

size: NA
D: TRBD1
J: TRBJ1-1
V: TRBV5-8
DNA: TGTGCCAGCAGCTTGGCACAGGGGATGCGCACTGAAGCTTTCTTT
CDR3: CASSLAQGMRTEAFF

size: few
D: NA
J: TRBJ2-5
V: TRBV6-5
DNA: TGTGCCAGCCATCAGGGCCAAGAGACCCAGTACTTC
CDR3: CASHQGQETQYF

size: NA
D: NA
J: TRBJ2-7
V: TRBV5-8
DNA: TGTGCCAGCAGCTTGGAGACAGCGTCCTCCTACGAGCAGTACTTC
CDR3: CASSLETASSYEQYF

size: NA
D: TRBD2
J: TRBJ2-5
V: TRBV7-7
DNA: TGTGCCAGCAGCTTAAGTTCTGGGGAGGGTGAGACCCAGTACTTC
CDR3: CASSLSSGEGETQYF

size: few
D: NA
J: TRBJ2-2
V: TRBV9
DNA: TGTGCCAGCAGCGTAGAACAGAACACCGGGGAGCTGTTTTTT
CDR3: CASSVEQNTGELFF

size: NA
D: TRBD2
J: TRBJ2-3
V: TRBV5-6
DNA: TGTGCCAGCAGCCCAAGGACTAGCGGGGGTAGCTCGCAGTATTTT
CDR3: CASSPRTSGGSSQYF

size: NA
D: TRBD2
J: TRBJ2-5
V: TRBV2
DNA: TGTGCCAGCAGTTCGCTCGGACTAGCGGGGCAAGAGACCCAGTACTTC
CDR3: CASSSLGLAGQETQYF